This TCR beta chain was identified in a study of blood T cell repertoires in COVID-19. The wider study: Recovered status applied to Cohort 3 donors who had two consecutive negative PCRs. It also applied to those with clearance or with symptom resolution. The samples span acute and convalescent COVID-19 from the United States, Italy and Spain. Sources were T cells, B-cell-depleted T cells, or PBMCs; the material itself was cDNA or gDNA.

V shed 1 base, J shed 0 bases, and the junction held 8 bases outside the gene matches. Germline loops: CDR1 SGHVS, CDR2 FNYEAQ. CDR3 length: 18 amino acids. Data came from immunoSEQ multiplex PCR; TCRdb stores just in-frame clones and leaves some out. The sample holds some 200,000 clones, over 75% seen once. Adults between roughly 18 and 90 years of age took part from 20 to 25 US areas. What was sequenced was PBMCs or T cells enriched from blood (not recorded which). The sequence came from a man in his thirties or forties in a cohort exposed to, infected with or recovered from COVID-19 (not recorded which). The chain links TRBV7-6 to TRBJ2-7; 11 nucleotides align to TRBD2. CDR3 region: CASSLVAGGAKSSYEQYF. CDR3 nucleotide sequence: TGTGCCAGCAGCTTAGTAGCGGGAGGGGCAAAGAGCTCCTACGAGCAGTACTTC.